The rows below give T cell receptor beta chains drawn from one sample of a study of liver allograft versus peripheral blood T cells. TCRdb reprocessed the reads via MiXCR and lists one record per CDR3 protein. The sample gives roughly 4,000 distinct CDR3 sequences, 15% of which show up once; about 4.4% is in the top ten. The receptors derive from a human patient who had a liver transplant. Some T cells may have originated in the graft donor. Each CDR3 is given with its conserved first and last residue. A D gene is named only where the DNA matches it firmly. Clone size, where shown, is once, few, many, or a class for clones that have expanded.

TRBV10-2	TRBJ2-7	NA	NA	CASRQGDEQYF	TGCGCCAGTCGGCAGGGCGACGAGCAGTACTTC
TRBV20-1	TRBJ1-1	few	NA	CSPTTGGPVGTEAFF	TGCAGTCCGACGACGGGGGGGCCCGTGGGCACTGAAGCTTTCTTT
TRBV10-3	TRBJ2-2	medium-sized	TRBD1	CAISPTGTGGELFF	TGTGCCATCAGTCCGACAGGGACGGGCGGGGAGCTGTTTTTT
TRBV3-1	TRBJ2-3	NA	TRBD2	CASSRRTSGSTDTQYF	TGTGCCAGCAGCCGACGGACTAGCGGGAGTACAGATACGCAGTATTTT
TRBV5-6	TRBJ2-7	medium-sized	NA	CASSLYAGYEQYF	TGTGCCAGCAGCTTGTACGCGGGTTACGAGCAGTACTTC
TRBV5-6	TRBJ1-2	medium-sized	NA	CASSLTGRALYGYTF	TGTGCCAGCAGCTTGACAGGACGGGCCCTCTATGGCTACACCTTC
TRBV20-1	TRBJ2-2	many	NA	CSARFAGSVAGELFF	TGCAGTGCTAGATTTGCAGGGTCCGTCGCCGGGGAGCTGTTTTTT
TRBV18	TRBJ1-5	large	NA	CASSAEGLDQPQHF	TGTGCCAGCTCGGCGGAGGGTCTCGATCAGCCCCAGCATTTT
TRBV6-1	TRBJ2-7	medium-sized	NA	CASSDSLTYEQYF	TGTGCCAGCAGTGACAGTTTAACCTACGAGCAGTACTTC
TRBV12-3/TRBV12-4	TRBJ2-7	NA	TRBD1	CASSRTGVHDEQYF	TGTGCCAGCAGCCGGACAGGGGTCCACGACGAGCAGTACTTC
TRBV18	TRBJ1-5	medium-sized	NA	CASSPEDQPQHF	TGTGCCAGCTCACCGGAGGACCAGCCCCAGCATTTT
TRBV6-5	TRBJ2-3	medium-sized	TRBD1	CASRRGQGSTDTQYF	TGTGCCAGCAGGAGGGGACAGGGCAGCACAGATACGCAGTATTTT
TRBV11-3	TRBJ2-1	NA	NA	CASSLVQSSYNEQFF	TGTGCCAGCAGCTTAGTACAGAGCTCCTACAATGAGCAGTTCTTC
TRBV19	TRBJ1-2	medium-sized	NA	CASSIVGTSFYGYTF	TGTGCCAGTAGTATAGTCGGCACCTCCTTCTATGGCTACACCTTC
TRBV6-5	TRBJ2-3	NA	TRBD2	CASSGLAGADTQYF	TGTGCCAGCAGCGGACTAGCGGGAGCAGATACGCAGTATTTT
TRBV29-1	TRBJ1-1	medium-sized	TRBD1	CSVVGTGGMNTEAFF	TGCAGCGTTGTTGGGACAGGGGGTATGAACACTGAAGCTTTCTTT
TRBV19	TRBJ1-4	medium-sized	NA	CASSMGRRANEKLFF	TGTGCCAGTAGTATGGGCAGGCGGGCTAATGAAAAACTGTTTTTT
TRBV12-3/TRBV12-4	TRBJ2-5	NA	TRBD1	CASSLFQGGETRYF	TGTGCCAGCAGTTTGTTTCAAGGGGGCGAGACCCGGTACTTC
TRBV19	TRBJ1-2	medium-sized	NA	CASSILGDYGYTF	TGTGCCAGTAGTATTCTCGGGGACTATGGCTACACCTTC
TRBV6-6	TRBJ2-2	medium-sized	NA	CASSYSSGRSGELFF	TGTGCCAGCAGTTACTCGTCAGGGCGGAGCGGGGAGCTGTTTTTT
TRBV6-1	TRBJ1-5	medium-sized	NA	CASSVWDGNQPQHF	TGTGCCAGCAGTGTCTGGGACGGCAATCAGCCCCAGCATTTT
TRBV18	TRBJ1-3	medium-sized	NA	CASSPLADSGNTIYF	TGTGCCAGCTCACCACTGGCAGACTCTGGAAACACCATATATTTT
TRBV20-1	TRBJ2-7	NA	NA	CSANPGIYEQYF	TGCAGTGCGAATCCGGGGATTTACGAGCAGTACTTC
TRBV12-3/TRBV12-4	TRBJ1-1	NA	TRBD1	CASSARDRNTEAFF	TGTGCCAGCAGTGCCCGGGACAGGAACACTGAAGCTTTCTTT
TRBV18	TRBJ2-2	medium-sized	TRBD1	CASSQMTGKNTGELFF	TGTGCCAGCTCACAAATGACAGGGAAAAACACCGGGGAGCTGTTTTTT
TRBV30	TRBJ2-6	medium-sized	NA	CAWSVGLTGANVLTF	TGTGCCTGGAGTGTAGGGCTTACGGGGGCCAACGTCCTGACTTTC
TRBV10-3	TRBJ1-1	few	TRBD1	CAIKGQGEAFF	TGTGCCATCAAAGGACAGGGTGAAGCTTTCTTT
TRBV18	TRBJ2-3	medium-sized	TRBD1	CASSPPGLDRGFNTQYF	TGTGCCAGCTCACCACCGGGGTTGGACAGGGGTTTTAATACGCAGTATTTT
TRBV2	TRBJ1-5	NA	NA	CASSALEGGNQPQHF	TGTGCCAGCAGTGCGTTGGAGGGGGGCAATCAGCCCCAGCATTTT
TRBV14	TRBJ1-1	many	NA	CASSYQEATEAFF	TGTGCCAGCAGCTATCAGGAGGCCACTGAAGCTTTCTTT
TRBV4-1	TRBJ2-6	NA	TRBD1	CASSQEGTGPSGANVLTF	TGCGCCAGCAGCCAAGAGGGGACAGGGCCTTCTGGGGCCAACGTCCTGACTTTC